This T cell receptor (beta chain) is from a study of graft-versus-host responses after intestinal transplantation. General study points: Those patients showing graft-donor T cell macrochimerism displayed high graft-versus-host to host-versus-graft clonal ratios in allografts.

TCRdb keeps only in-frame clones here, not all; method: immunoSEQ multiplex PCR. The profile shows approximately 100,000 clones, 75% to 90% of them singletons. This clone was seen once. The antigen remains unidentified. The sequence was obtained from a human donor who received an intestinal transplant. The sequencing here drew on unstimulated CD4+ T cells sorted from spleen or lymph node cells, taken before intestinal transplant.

The CDR3 loop reads CASSLGGHYEQYF. CDR3 sequence (DNA): TGTGCCAGCAGCTTGGGGGGACATTACGAGCAGTACTTC. V is TRBV5-4 and J is TRBJ2-7, with D possibly being TRBD1 (6 bases). The V end was cut by 0 bases, the J end by 4 bases, with 8 bases between. Germline values: CDR1 SGHNT, CDR2 YYREEE (reference sequence). The CDR3 runs 13 residues.